This T cell receptor (beta chain) was captured by sequencing in a study of blood T cell repertoires in COVID-19. The protocol was immunoSEQ multiplex PCR, while the TCRdb copy is restricted to in-frame clones and leaves out a portion. The repertoire holds 11,000 or so clones, about two thirds seen once, with roughly 6% in the top ten. What was sequenced was peripheral blood. The clonotype was recovered from a man aged 55 to 70 with COVID-19, enrolled during active disease.

The CDR3 here is CASSLGRPRARGSEQYV. Written as DNA, the CDR3 is TGTGCCAGCAGCCTCGGACGGCCCAGGGCGCGCGGCTCCGAGCAGTACGTC. This chain connects TRBV7-9 to TRBJ2-7, with D possibly TRBD1 on 5 matching bases. The germline V and J ends were trimmed by 5 bases and 6 bases, with 26 bases remaining between them. The length of the CDR3 is 17 residues. From germline, CDR1 is SEHNR and CDR2 FQNEAQ (reference sequence).